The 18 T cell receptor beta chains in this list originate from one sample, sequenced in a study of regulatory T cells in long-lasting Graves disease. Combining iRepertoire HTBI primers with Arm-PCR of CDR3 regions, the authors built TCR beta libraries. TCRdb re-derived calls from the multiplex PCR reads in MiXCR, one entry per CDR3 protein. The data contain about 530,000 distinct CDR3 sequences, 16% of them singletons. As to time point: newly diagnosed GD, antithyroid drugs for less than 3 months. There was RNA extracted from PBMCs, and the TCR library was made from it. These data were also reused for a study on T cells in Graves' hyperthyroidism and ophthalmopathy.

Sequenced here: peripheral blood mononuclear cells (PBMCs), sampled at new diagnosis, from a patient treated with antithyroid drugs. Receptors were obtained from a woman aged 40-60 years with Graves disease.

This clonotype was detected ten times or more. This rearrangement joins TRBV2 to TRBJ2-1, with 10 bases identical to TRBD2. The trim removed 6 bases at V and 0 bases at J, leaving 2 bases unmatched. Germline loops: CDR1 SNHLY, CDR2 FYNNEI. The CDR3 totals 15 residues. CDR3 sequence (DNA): TGTGCCAGCAGCGAGCGGGGGGGCTCCTACAATGAGCAGTTCTTC. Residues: CASSERGGSYNEQFF.

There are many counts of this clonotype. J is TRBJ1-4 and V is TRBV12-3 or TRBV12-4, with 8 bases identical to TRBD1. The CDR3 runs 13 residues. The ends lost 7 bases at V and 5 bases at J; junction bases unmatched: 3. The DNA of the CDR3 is TGTGCCAGCAAGCGGACAGGGAATGAAAAACTGTTTTTT. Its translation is CASKRTGNEKLFF.

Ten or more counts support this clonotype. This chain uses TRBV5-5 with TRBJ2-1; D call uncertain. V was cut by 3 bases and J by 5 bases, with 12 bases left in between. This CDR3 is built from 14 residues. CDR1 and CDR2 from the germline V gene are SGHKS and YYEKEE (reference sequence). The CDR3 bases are TGTGCCAGCAGCTCTCCCGTGAATGACAATGAGCAGTTCTTC. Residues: CASSSPVNDNEQFF.

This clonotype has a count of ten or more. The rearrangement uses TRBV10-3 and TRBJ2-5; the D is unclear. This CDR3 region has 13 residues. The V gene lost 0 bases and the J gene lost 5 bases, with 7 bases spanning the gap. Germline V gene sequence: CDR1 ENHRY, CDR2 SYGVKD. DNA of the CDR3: TGTGCCATCAGTGAGTCGAGAAGGGAGACCCAGTACTTC. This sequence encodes CAISESRRETQYF.

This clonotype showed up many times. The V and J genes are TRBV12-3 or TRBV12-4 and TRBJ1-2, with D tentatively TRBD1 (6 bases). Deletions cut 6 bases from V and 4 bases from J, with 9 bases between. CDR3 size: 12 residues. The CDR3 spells CASSGRGYGYTF. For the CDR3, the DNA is TGTGCCAGCAGCGGCAGGGGCTATGGCTACACCTTC.

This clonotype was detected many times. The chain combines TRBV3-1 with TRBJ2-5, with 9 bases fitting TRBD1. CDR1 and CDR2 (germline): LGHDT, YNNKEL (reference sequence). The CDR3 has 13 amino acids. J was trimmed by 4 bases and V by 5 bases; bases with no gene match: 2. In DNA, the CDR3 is TGTGCCAGCAGCTGGACAGGGGCAGAGACCCAGTACTTC. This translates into CASSWTGAETQYF.

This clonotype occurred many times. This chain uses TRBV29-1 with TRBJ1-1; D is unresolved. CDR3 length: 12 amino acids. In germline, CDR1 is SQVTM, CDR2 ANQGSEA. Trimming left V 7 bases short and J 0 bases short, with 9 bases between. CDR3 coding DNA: TGCAGCGGGACGGCCCTGAACACTGAAGCTTTCTTT. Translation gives CSGTALNTEAFF. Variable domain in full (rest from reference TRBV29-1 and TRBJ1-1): SAVISQKPSRDICQRGTSLTIQCQVDSQVTMMFWYRQQPGQSLTLIATANQGSEATYESGFVIDKFPISRPNLTFSTLTVSNMSPEDSSIYLCSGTALNTEAFFGQGTRLTVV.

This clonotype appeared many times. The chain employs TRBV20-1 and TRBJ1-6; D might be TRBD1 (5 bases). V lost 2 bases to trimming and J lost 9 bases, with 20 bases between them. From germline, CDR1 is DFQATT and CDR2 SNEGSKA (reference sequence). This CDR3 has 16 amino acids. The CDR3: CSARSGGSPVGSPLHF. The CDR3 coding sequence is TGCAGTGCTAGATCTGGGGGTAGCCCGGTAGGTTCACCCCTCCACTTT.

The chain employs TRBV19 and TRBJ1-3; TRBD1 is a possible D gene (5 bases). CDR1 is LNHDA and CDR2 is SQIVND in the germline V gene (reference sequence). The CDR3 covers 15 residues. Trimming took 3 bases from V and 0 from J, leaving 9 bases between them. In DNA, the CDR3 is TGTGCCAGTAGTATCTCAGGGTACTCTGGAAACACCATATATTTT. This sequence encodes CASSISGYSGNTIYF.

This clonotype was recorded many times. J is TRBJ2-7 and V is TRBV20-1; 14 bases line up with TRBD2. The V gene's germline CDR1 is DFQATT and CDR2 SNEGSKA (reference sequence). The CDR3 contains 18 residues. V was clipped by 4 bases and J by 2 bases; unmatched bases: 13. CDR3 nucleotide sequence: TGCAGTGCTAAAGTTTCGAGACTAGCGGGGGGGCCTCCCTACGAGCAGTACTTC. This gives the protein CSAKVSRLAGGPPYEQYF.

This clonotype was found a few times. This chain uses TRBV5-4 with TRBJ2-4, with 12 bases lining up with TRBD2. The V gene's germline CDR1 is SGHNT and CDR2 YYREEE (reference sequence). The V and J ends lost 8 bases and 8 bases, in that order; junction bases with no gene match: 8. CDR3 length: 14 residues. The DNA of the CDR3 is TGTGCCAGTAGACTAGCGGGGGCTGGGTACATTCAGTACTTC. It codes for CASRLAGAGYIQYF.

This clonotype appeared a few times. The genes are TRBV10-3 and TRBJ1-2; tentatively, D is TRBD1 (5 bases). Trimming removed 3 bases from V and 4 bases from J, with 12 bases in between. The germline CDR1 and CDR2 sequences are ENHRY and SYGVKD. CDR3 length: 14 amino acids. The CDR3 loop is CAISDSRESYGYTF. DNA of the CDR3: TGTGCCATCAGTGACAGCAGGGAGAGCTATGGCTACACCTTC.

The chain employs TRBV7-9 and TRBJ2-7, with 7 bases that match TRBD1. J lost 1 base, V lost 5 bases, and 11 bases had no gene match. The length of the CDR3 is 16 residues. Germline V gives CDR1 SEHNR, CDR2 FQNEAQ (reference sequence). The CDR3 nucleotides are TGTGCCAGCAGCCGGACAGGCCCCAGACCATCCTACGAGCAGTACTTC. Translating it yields CASSRTGPRPSYEQYF. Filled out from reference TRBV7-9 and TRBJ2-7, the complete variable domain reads DTGVSQNPRHKITKRGQNVTFRCDPISEHNRLYWYRQTLGQGPEFLTYFQNEAQLEKSRLLSDRFSAERPKGSFSTLEIQRTEQGDSAMYLCASSRTGPRPSYEQYFGPGTRLTVT.

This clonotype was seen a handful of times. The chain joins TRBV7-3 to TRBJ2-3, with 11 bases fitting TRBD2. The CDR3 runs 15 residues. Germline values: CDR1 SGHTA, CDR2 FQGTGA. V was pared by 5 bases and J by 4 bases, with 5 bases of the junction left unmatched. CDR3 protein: CASSLSGGVSDTQYF. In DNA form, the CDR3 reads TGTGCCAGCAGCCTTAGCGGGGGGGTTTCAGATACGCAGTATTTT.

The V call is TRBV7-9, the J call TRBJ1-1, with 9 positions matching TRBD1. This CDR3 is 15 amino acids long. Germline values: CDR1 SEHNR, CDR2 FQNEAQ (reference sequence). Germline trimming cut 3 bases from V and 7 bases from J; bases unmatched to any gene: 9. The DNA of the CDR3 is TGTGCCAGCAGCTTCCGGGACAGGGATGGGGGTGAAGCTTTCTTT. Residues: CASSFRDRDGGEAFF.

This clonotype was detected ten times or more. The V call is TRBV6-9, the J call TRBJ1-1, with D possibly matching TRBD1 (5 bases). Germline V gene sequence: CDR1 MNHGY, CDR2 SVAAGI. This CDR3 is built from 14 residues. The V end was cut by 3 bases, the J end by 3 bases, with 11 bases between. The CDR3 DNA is TGTGCCAGCAGTTACTGGGGCGAGGACACTGAAGCTTTCTTT. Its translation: CASSYWGEDTEAFF.

CDR3: CSVSGQGIDYTF. The CDR3 bases are TGCAGCGTCTCAGGACAGGGTATTGACTACACCTTC. This chain connects TRBV29-1 to TRBJ1-2; 8 bases line up with TRBD1. Germline V gene data show CDR1 as SQVTM and CDR2 as ANQGSEA. The junction had 10 bases not matched to a gene; V was cut back by 6 bases and J by 10 bases. The CDR3 length is 12 residues.

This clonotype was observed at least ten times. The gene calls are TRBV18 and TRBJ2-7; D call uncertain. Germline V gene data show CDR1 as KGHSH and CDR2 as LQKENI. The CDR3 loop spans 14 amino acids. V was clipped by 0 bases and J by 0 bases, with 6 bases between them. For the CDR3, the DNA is TGTGCCAGCTCACCACCAGGGTTCTCCTACGAGCAGTACTTC. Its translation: CASSPPGFSYEQYF.